The 25 T cell receptor beta chains below were found in one sample sequenced in a study of Graves' ophthalmopathy and Graves' hyperthyroidism. Amplifying from RNA transcripts, the study obtained TCR beta CDR3 regions. HTBI primers were used in a first-round RT-PCR, which preceded a second-round multiplex PCR. TCRdb reprocessed the multiplex PCR reads with MiXCR, giving one entry per CDR3 protein. The data hold a few hundred thousand distinct CDR3 sequences, with approximately 18% observed a single time. Sequencing was done on a sample of peripheral blood. Receptor source: an adult woman with stable Graves' hyperthyroidism.

This clonotype has at least ten counts. The chain joins TRBV7-3 to TRBJ2-6, with D possibly being TRBD2 (7 bases). The CDR3 spans 18 residues. Germline CDR1 reads SGHTA; CDR2 reads FQGTGA. V shed 4 bases and J shed 1 base, with 17 bases lying between them. The CDR3 nucleotides read TGTGCCAGCAGCTCCCACGGGGGGCGTCGGTCTGGGGCCAACGTCCTGACTTTC. Translation: CASSSHGGRRSGANVLTF.

The V call is TRBV18, the J call TRBJ2-7, with 7 bases identical to TRBD2. Germline V gene lookup returns CDR1 KGHSH and CDR2 LQKENI. Trimming at V came to 2 bases and at J to 3 bases, leaving 7 bases not matched to a gene. This CDR3 has 15 amino acids. CDR3 nucleotide sequence: TGTGCCAGCTCACCAAGGGGAGGGAGTGACTACGAGCAGTACTTC. Its translation is CASSPRGGSDYEQYF. The entire variable domain, with the rest obtained from reference TRBV18 and TRBJ2-7, is as follows: NAGVMQNPRHLVRRRGQEARLRCSPMKGHSHVYWYRQLPEEGLKFMVYLQKENIIDESGMPKERFSAEFPKEGPSILRIQQVVRGDSAAYFCASSPRGGSDYEQYFGPGTRLTVT.

This clonotype has at least ten counts. This chain uses TRBV30 with TRBJ1-1; 8 nucleotides match TRBD1. V shed 2 bases and J 4 bases; nucleotides not matched to a gene: 12. This CDR3 has 16 residues. Per the germline V gene, CDR1 is GTSNPN and CDR2 is SVGIG (reference sequence). The CDR3 loop is CAWSLGAGGEGTEAFF. The CDR3 coding sequence is TGTGCCTGGAGTTTAGGAGCAGGGGGCGAGGGCACTGAAGCTTTCTTT.

Many counts were recorded for this clonotype. In DNA, the CDR3 is TGTGCCAGCAGCACGGGCGGTGGAGGCTTGTACGAGCAGTACTTC. Translated, it gives CASSTGGGGLYEQYF. V usage is TRBV7-2 and J usage is TRBJ2-7; D might be TRBD2 (5 bases). Germline loops: CDR1 SGHTA, CDR2 FQGNSA. The V gene lost 5 bases and the J gene lost 4 bases, with 18 bases spanning the gap. The CDR3 extends over 15 amino acids.

This clonotype has a count of ten or more. The chain joins TRBV12-3 or TRBV12-4 to TRBJ2-5; TRBD1 matches 7 bases. The length of the CDR3 is 16 residues. Trimming cost V 4 bases and J 2 bases; bases outside gene matches: 10. The CDR3 sequence is CASSSSRTGKQETQYF. CDR3 coding DNA: TGTGCCAGCAGTTCCAGCCGGACAGGAAAGCAAGAGACCCAGTACTTC.

This clonotype showed up many times. The chain couples TRBV20-1 to TRBJ2-5, with TRBD1 as a possible D gene (6 bases). This CDR3 is 14 amino acids long. V lost 5 bases, J lost 4 bases, and 17 bases lay in between. Germline CDR1 is DFQATT and CDR2 is SNEGSKA (reference sequence). The DNA for the CDR3 is TGCAGTGCTCCAAAGACAGGTTCTGTAGAGACCCAGTACTTC. Amino acid sequence: CSAPKTGSVETQYF.

This clonotype came up many times. CDR3 sequence reads: CASSPPSFAGAKTEAFF. The CDR3 DNA follows: TGTGCCAGCTCACCACCCTCCTTCGCAGGGGCTAAGACTGAAGCTTTCTTT. This sequence joins TRBV18 and TRBJ1-1, with D possibly matching TRBD1 (6 bases). The germline V gene has CDR1 KGHSH and CDR2 LQKENI. The CDR3 is made up of 17 amino acids. V was trimmed by 0 bases and J by 5 bases, leaving 19 bases between them.

This clonotype was recorded many times. The chain uses TRBV2 and TRBJ2-7; a weak D match, TRBD1 (6 bases). The V end was cut by 5 bases, the J end by 0 bases, with 11 bases between. The CDR3 totals 14 residues. Germline V gene sequence: CDR1 SNHLY, CDR2 FYNNEI. CDR3 residues: CASSLDSSSYEQYF. In DNA, the CDR3 is TGTGCCAGCAGTTTGGACAGCAGCTCCTACGAGCAGTACTTC.

The chain joins TRBV6-1 to TRBJ1-1; tentatively, D is TRBD1 (5 bases). The CDR3 is made up of 15 amino acids. V was shortened by 0 bases and J by 6 bases, with 14 bases between the two germline ends. Germline loops: CDR1 MNHNS, CDR2 SASEGT. As DNA, the CDR3 is TGTGCCAGCAGTGAAGCCCCCGGACACCCTTCTGAAGCTTTCTTT. Amino acid sequence: CASSEAPGHPSEAFF.

This clonotype was found many times. This chain links TRBV6-5 with TRBJ2-7, with 8 bases fitting TRBD1. The CDR3 runs 12 residues. From germline, CDR1 is MNHEY and CDR2 SVGAGI. The trim removed 10 bases at V and 1 base at J, leaving 3 bases unmatched. CDR3: CATTGVSYEQYF. DNA of the CDR3: TGTGCCACGACAGGGGTTTCCTACGAGCAGTACTTC.

There are many counts of this clonotype. CDR3 in DNA: TGCAGTGCTAACAACAGGGGGGTAACGAACATTCAGTACTTC. Translation gives CSANNRGVTNIQYF. The genes are TRBV20-1 and TRBJ2-4, with 8 bases fitting TRBD1. The junction had 9 bases not matched to a gene; V was cut back by 4 bases and J by 7 bases. The CDR3 spans 14 residues. Germline CDR1 DFQATT, CDR2 SNEGSKA (reference sequence).

J is TRBJ2-3 and V is TRBV2; 10 nucleotides line up with TRBD2. Unmatched junction bases numbered 12, after V lost 6 bases and J lost 6 bases. From germline, CDR1 is SNHLY and CDR2 FYNNEI. The length of the CDR3 is 16 residues. The CDR3 coding sequence is TGTGCCAGCAGCGGACTAGCGGTCCAGTCTGGCGATACGCAGTATTTT. This gives the protein CASSGLAVQSGDTQYF.

Worth noting for this clonotype: A much larger clone differs from this one at a single base, so this may be a read error. This sequence joins TRBV28 and TRBJ2-7; TRBD1 or TRBD2 may be the D gene (6 bases each). The CDR3 is 14 residues long. Germline V gene lookup returns CDR1 MDHEN and CDR2 SYDVKM. The CDR3 loop is CASRKGGTLYVQYF. The CDR3, as DNA: TGTGCCAGCAGAAAAGGGGGGACCCTCTACGTGCAGTACTTC.

This clonotype was seen repeatedly, ten times or more. CDR3 amino acids: CASSPQGPYEQYF. The CDR3 DNA sequence: TGCGCCAGCAGTCCCCAGGGGCCCTACGAGCAGTACTTC. J is TRBJ2-7 and V is TRBV5-1; TRBD1 is a possible D gene (6 bases). Germline V lookup: CDR1 SGHRS, CDR2 YFSETQ. The CDR3 spans 13 residues. V lost 5 bases and J 2 bases, leaving 11 bases between the germline ends.

This clonotype was seen at least ten times. This CDR3 is CASSSQGAGANVLTF. CDR3 sequence (DNA): TGTGCCAGCAGTTCCCAGGGGGCTGGGGCCAACGTCCTGACTTTC. The chain carries TRBV28 and TRBJ2-6; 7 bases line up with TRBD1. Germline V lookup: CDR1 MDHEN, CDR2 SYDVKM. The CDR3 totals 15 residues. J lost 2 bases, V lost 4 bases, and 2 bases had no gene match.

At least ten counts were recorded for this clonotype. This chain connects TRBV29-1 to TRBJ1-1, with D uncertain. The V gene's germline CDR1 is SQVTM and CDR2 ANQGSEA. The CDR3 sequence is 12 residues long. V dropped 7 bases and J dropped 1 base, with 10 bases sitting between them. The CDR3 DNA sequence: TGCAGCGCCTCGCCCTCGAACACTGAAGCTTTCTTT. This encodes CSASPSNTEAFF.

The chain employs TRBV5-1 and TRBJ2-2; 14 positions agree with TRBD2. Germline V gene sequence: CDR1 SGHRS, CDR2 YFSETQ. The V gene end was trimmed by 3 bases and the J gene end by 0 bases; junction bases not matched to a gene: 4. CDR3 length: 18 residues. CDR3 protein: CASSSGTSGRANTGELFF. CDR3 bases: TGCGCCAGCAGCTCCGGGACTAGCGGGAGAGCGAACACCGGGGAGCTGTTTTTT.

This clonotype was recorded at least ten times. V is TRBV12-5 and J is TRBJ1-5, with D uncertain. Germline CDR1 reads LGHNT; CDR2 reads FRNRAP. The CDR3 is 17 residues long. Trimming pared 5 bases from V and 7 bases from J, leaving 24 bases between. CDR3: CASGMALLGSSGQPQHF. DNA of the CDR3: TGTGCTAGTGGTATGGCCCTCCTCGGCAGCTCGGGGCAGCCCCAGCATTTT.

This clonotype was recorded many times. This chain uses TRBV18 with TRBJ2-7, with D perhaps TRBD2 (5 bases). V was cut by 3 bases and J by 3 bases, with 12 bases left in between. The CDR3 extends over 14 amino acids. CDR1 and CDR2 (germline): KGHSH, LQKENI. Here the CDR3 reads CASSPSDGLYEQYF. The CDR3 bases are TGTGCCAGCTCACCCTCGGACGGACTCTACGAGCAGTACTTC.

There are many counts of this clonotype. The chain uses TRBV27 and TRBJ2-5; D unresolved. The V end was cut by 5 bases, the J end by 0 bases, with 7 bases between. Germline V gives CDR1 MNHEY, CDR2 SMNVEV (reference sequence). The CDR3 is 13 amino acids. The CDR3 coding sequence is TGTGCCAGCAGTCCTTATAACCAAGAGACCCAGTACTTC. Translated, it gives CASSPYNQETQYF.

This clonotype was counted ten times or more. The rearrangement joins TRBV7-2 to TRBJ1-2; TRBD1 matches at 7 bases. V was pared by 5 bases and J by 4 bases, with 1 base of the junction left unmatched. Per germline, CDR1 SGHTA and CDR2 FQGNSA. The CDR3 runs to 12 residues. CDR3 amino acids: CASSRDSYGYTF. As DNA, the CDR3 is TGTGCCAGCAGCCGGGACAGCTATGGCTACACCTTC.

This clonotype was observed many times. The V and J genes are TRBV6-5 and TRBJ2-2; 8 nucleotides line up with TRBD1. The CDR3 runs to 15 residues. V shed 2 bases and J 3 bases; nucleotides not matched to a gene: 2. Germline CDR1 and CDR2: MNHEY and SVGAGI. The CDR3 DNA sequence: TGTGCCAGCAGTTACCAGGGGGCGTACACCGGGGAGCTGTTTTTT. Amino acid sequence: CASSYQGAYTGELFF.

This clonotype was recorded many times. J is TRBJ1-2 and V is TRBV2; D gene ambiguous. Germline values: CDR1 SNHLY, CDR2 FYNNEI. Trimming pared 7 bases from V and 7 bases from J, leaving 10 bases between. The CDR3 loop spans 11 amino acids. The CDR3: CASKREAGYTF. CDR3 bases: TGTGCCAGCAAACGGGAGGCTGGCTACACCTTC.

This clonotype was detected many times. The genes are TRBV7-8 and TRBJ2-6; TRBD1 matches at 8 bases. The germline gives CDR1 SGHVS, CDR2 FQNEAQ. The trim removed 5 bases at V and 4 bases at J, leaving 13 bases unmatched. The CDR3 is 18 residues long. This chain's CDR3 is CASSDSDRDVVGANVLTF. The CDR3 DNA sequence: TGTGCCAGCAGCGATTCGGACAGGGACGTAGTCGGGGCCAACGTCCTGACTTTC.

This clonotype showed up many times. The rearrangement joins TRBV28 to TRBJ2-5, with D perhaps matching TRBD1 (7 bases). From germline, CDR1 is MDHEN and CDR2 SYDVKM. V was trimmed by 7 bases and J by 7 bases, leaving 19 bases between them. CDR3 size: 14 residues. The CDR3 protein is CASTTQGGGRTQYF. The CDR3, as DNA: TGTGCCAGCACCACTCAGGGGGGCGGTCGGACCCAGTACTTC.